This TCR beta chain was identified during a study of T-cell reconstitution after alpha-beta-depleted transplantation in children (TCRdb year 2016). Study-level background: Using TCR repertoire profiling, the study quantitatively followed how T-cell immune reconstitution unfolded in children after TCRalphabeta/CD19-depleted allogeneic hematopoietic cell transplantation. General conclusions and limits of the study: The apparently early recovery of alphabetaT-cell counts about two months after transplant reportedly depended on only several hundred rapidly expanded clones that came from non-depleted graft cells. In some patients, high TCRbeta diversity at day 60 was attributed to recipient T cells and intrathymic progenitors that had survived conditioning. The frequencies of hyperexpanded clones fell over the following months, and after one year, T-cell counts and TCRbeta diversity were mostly attributed to newly produced T cells.

This clonotype was observed a handful of times. Its antigen is still unknown. The sample holds no much larger clone one base away, and base qualities are not on file. The library was obtained by PCR. The sequencing machine was an Illumina HiSeq 2500. To normalize quantification of the TCRbeta repertoire, the TCR libraries were built with molecular barcoding that relied on unique molecular identifiers. The public reads were reprocessed in TCRdb via fastp at Q25 and MiXCR, keeping in-frame beta chains. Entries are consolidated by CDR3 protein sequence, retaining the most common genes and DNA. Within this sample are fewer than 750,000 distinct CDR3 sequences, with over 25% of them counted one time only. The ten largest clones capture under 45% of the sample. From a lookup of the germline V gene (reference sequence), CDR1 and CDR2 are SEHNR and FQNEAQ. The germline V and J ends show losses of 4 bases and 7 bases respectively, and no gene match explains 6 bases of the junction. Including cysteine and phenylalanine, the CDR3 has 14 amino acids. CDR3 DNA is the only sequence kept; it has 42 bases, read in frame from the first base.

This specimen's treatment or condition label, per the study, means: allogeneic hematopoietic cell transplantation with graft depleted of TCRalphabeta T cells and CD19 B cells. Transplant recipients were children who received TCRalphabeta/CD19-depleted allogeneic hematopoietic cell grafts. This sequence originates from a boy under three years old with Wiskott-Aldrich syndrome, due to receive a stem cell transplant. The source was PBMCs, collected before TCRalphabeta/CD19-depleted stem cell transplant. The chain employs TRBV7-9 and TRBJ2-4; TRBD2 agrees with 8 junctional bases. Here the CDR3 is given as CASSSPTSVNIQYF. The DNA sequence reads TGTGCCAGCAGCTCTCCGACTAGCGTGAACATTCAGTACTTC.